The source of this T cell receptor beta chain is a study of beta chain features in type 1 diabetes. Across the study: Healthy donors and patients had similar age, gender and cell yields. Whole-study findings and limits: For patients, the naive, central memory and Treg TCRB repertoires appeared more alike than for healthy donors. cDNA-based reads could over-represent cells with high TCR expression.

What was sequenced were expressed TCRB transcripts, since all of the isolated RNA had been reverse transcribed. About 4 million reads per sample were averaged for naive, central memory and regulatory samples. Sequencing was performed with immunoSEQ multiplex PCR; in TCRdb, only in-frame clones are kept and a portion is missing. The sample yields approximately 400,000 clones, roughly 16% seen once. Turning to this clone: Its target is unknown.

Sample: naive CD4+ T cells from blood. This clonotype originated in a woman aged 18-29 years in good health.

CDR3 sequence reads: CASSSPGAYSYEQYF. The CDR3 DNA sequence: TGTGCCAGCTCATCGCCAGGGGCCTACTCCTACGAGCAGTACTTC. The V and J genes are TRBV18 and TRBJ2-7; weak D call: TRBD1 (6 bases). CDR1 is KGHSH, CDR2 LQKENI, per germline. This CDR3 has 15 residues. Trimming removed 5 bases at V and 0 bases at J, with 14 bases between.